The 12 T cell receptor beta chains in this list originate from one sample, sequenced in a study of cytomegalovirus exposure and HLA in healthy donors. Profiled with immunoSEQ multiplex PCR; TCRdb holds only in-frame clones, not every one. The sample consists of 250,000 to 300,000 clones, 80% to 90% of them appearing once. Material: PBMCs. The origin of the receptors is a woman aged 18-35 years in good health and CMV-seronegative.

The V gene is TRBV7-9, the J gene TRBJ2-7; 11 positions agree with TRBD2. The CDR3 consists of 16 residues. The J segment lost 5 bases and the V segment lost 5 bases, leaving 11 bases of the junction unmatched. Germline CDR1 is SEHNR and CDR2 is FQNEAQ (reference sequence). The CDR3 nucleotides read TGTGCCAGCAGCCATAGCGGGAGGGCATACTTCCACGAGCAGTACTTC. Residues: CASSHSGRAYFHEQYF. Full variable domain (outside the CDR3, taken from reference TRBV7-9 and TRBJ2-7): DTGVSQNPRHKITKRGQNVTFRCDPISEHNRLYWYRQTLGQGPEFLTYFQNEAQLEKSRLLSDRFSAERPKGSFSTLEIQRTEQGDSAMYLCASSHSGRAYFHEQYFGPGTRLTVT.

The chain couples TRBV28 to TRBJ2-3; tentatively, D is TRBD1 (5 bases). Germline loops: CDR1 MDHEN, CDR2 SYDVKM. The V and J ends lost 5 bases and 1 base respectively, with 13 bases between them. This CDR3 region has 15 residues. CDR3 in DNA: TGTGCCAGCAGTCACGACAGTTACCGCACAGATACGCAGTATTTT. Translated, it gives CASSHDSYRTDTQYF.

The rearrangement uses TRBV7-6 and TRBJ1-6; D is ambiguous. Germline assignment: CDR1 SGHVS and CDR2 FNYEAQ. Between the trimmed V and J ends, which lost 4 bases and 10 bases, there was a span of 17 bases. This CDR3 is built from 15 residues. Written as DNA, the CDR3 is TGTGCCAGCAGCTCACCTAGGGAGGGAAGCTCACCCCTCCACTTT. The encoded protein is CASSSPREGSSPLHF. Using reference TRBV7-6 and TRBJ1-6 for the parts outside the CDR3, the full variable domain is GAGVSQSPRYKVTKRGQDVALRCDPISGHVSLYWYRQALGQGPEFLTYFNYEAQQDKSGLPNDRFSAERPEGSISTLTIQRTEQRDSAMYRCASSSPREGSSPLHFGNGTRLTVT.

The chain recombines TRBV29-1 with TRBJ2-3, with a possible D match to TRBD2 (6 bases). The V gene's germline CDR1 is SQVTM and CDR2 ANQGSEA. The CDR3 loop spans 14 amino acids. The V end lost 6 bases, the J end lost 4 bases, and 17 bases lay between the germline ends. CDR3 coding DNA: TGCAGCGTCCTCGGGACTCCTGGGGCAGATACGCAGTATTTT. This codes for CSVLGTPGADTQYF.

The rearrangement uses TRBV4-1 and TRBJ2-3, with D possibly being TRBD2 (6 bases). Germline V gene sequence: CDR1 MGHRA, CDR2 YSYEKL. CDR3 length equals 14 residues. Trimming took off 5 bases at V and 3 bases at J, with 12 bases between the two ends. The CDR3 DNA follows: TGCGCCAGCAGCTTAGGGAGGTTAACAGATACGCAGTATTTT. Its protein product is CASSLGRLTDTQYF.

J is TRBJ2-7 and V is TRBV6-6, with D possibly matching TRBD1 (6 bases). This CDR3 is 15 amino acids long. V was pared by 1 base and J by 2 bases, with 12 bases between. CDR1 is MNHNY and CDR2 is SVGAGI in the germline V gene (reference sequence). DNA of the CDR3: TGTGCCAGCAGTTACTTGGCAGGGGTCCCCTACGAGCAGTACTTC. It translates to CASSYLAGVPYEQYF.

The chain uses TRBV6-6 and TRBJ2-7; 7 bases match TRBD1. The CDR3 covers 13 residues. The ends lost 8 bases at V and 7 bases at J; junction bases unmatched: 11. Germline CDR1 is MNHNY and CDR2 is SVGAGI (reference sequence). The CDR3 region has the DNA TGTGCCAGCTCCCCGACAGGGCGTCGGGAGCAGTACTTC. Its protein is CASSPTGRREQYF.

The rearrangement joins TRBV28 to TRBJ2-3; the D gene is possibly TRBD1 (5 bases). Germline V gives CDR1 MDHEN, CDR2 SYDVKM. The ends were cut back, 2 bases at V and 2 bases at J, with 8 bases in the middle. The CDR3 covers 14 residues. The CDR3 DNA sequence: TGTGCCAGCAGTTTACGACAGTACACAGATACGCAGTATTTT. It yields the protein CASSLRQYTDTQYF.

The chain carries TRBV11-3 and TRBJ2-7; 8 bases line up with TRBD2. Germline V gene data show CDR1 as SGHNT and CDR2 as YENEEA. This CDR3 spans 16 amino acids. With 4 bases clipped from V and 1 base from J, the junction kept 9 bases outside the gene matches. DNA for the CDR3: TGTGCCAGCAGCTCTCCTCGGGGCGGGAGGTCCTACGAGCAGTACTTC. It translates to CASSSPRGGRSYEQYF.

The chain carries TRBV19 and TRBJ1-5; D call uncertain. V was clipped by 7 bases and J by 7 bases, with 20 bases between them. Germline-derived CDR1 and CDR2 are LNHDA and SQIVND (reference sequence). This CDR3 contains 15 residues. This CDR3 is CASTRGKGLGQPQHF. The CDR3 nucleotides are TGTGCCAGTACCCGGGGAAAGGGCTTGGGACAGCCCCAGCATTTT.

This chain links TRBV27 with TRBJ1-5; the D gene is possibly TRBD1 (6 bases). This CDR3 spans 19 amino acids. CDR1 and CDR2 from the germline V gene are MNHEY and SMNVEV (reference sequence). V was trimmed by 1 base and J by 0 bases, leaving 19 bases between them. DNA of the CDR3: TGTGCCAGCAGTTTATATAGCCTCGCCGACAGGTTTAGCAATCAGCCCCAGCATTTT. Translating it yields CASSLYSLADRFSNQPQHF.

In DNA form, the CDR3 reads TGTGCCAGCAGTAGACAGGGATACAATGAGCAGTTCTTC. It is translated as CASSRQGYNEQFF. The chain joins TRBV28 to TRBJ2-1, with 7 bases lining up with TRBD1. In germline, CDR1 is MDHEN, CDR2 SYDVKM. J lost 4 bases, V lost 5 bases, and 2 bases had no gene match. The CDR3 is 13 residues long.